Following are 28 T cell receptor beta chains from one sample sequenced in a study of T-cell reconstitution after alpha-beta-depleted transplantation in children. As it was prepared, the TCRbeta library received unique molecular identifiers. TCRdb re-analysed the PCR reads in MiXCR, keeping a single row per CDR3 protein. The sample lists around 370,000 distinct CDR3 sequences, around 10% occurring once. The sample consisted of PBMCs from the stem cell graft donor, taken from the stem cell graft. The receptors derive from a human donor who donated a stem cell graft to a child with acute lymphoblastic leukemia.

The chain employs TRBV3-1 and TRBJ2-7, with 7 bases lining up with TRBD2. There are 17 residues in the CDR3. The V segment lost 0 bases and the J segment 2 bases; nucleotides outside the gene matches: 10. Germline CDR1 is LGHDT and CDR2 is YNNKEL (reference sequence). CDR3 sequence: CASSQDRELAYPYEQYF. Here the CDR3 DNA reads TGTGCCAGCAGCCAAGACAGGGAACTAGCGTACCCCTACGAGCAGTACTTC.

The CDR3 DNA reads as TGTGCCAGCAGCTTAGAGTCCCGCGGACCTAGCGGTCAGACCTACGAGCAGTACTTC. Its protein product is CASSLESRGPSGQTYEQYF. The chain joins TRBV11-2 to TRBJ2-7; 7 bases fit TRBD2. CDR3 size: 19 residues. Per germline, CDR1 SGHAT and CDR2 FQNNGV. The V gene end was trimmed by 0 bases and the J gene end by 2 bases; junction bases not matched to a gene: 16.

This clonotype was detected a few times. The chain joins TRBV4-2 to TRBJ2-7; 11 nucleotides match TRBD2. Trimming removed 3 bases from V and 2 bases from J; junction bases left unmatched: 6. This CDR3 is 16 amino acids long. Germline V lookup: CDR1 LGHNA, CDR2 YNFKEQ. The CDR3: CASSQIILAGAYEQYF. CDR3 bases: TGTGCCAGCAGCCAGATCATACTAGCGGGAGCCTACGAGCAGTACTTC.

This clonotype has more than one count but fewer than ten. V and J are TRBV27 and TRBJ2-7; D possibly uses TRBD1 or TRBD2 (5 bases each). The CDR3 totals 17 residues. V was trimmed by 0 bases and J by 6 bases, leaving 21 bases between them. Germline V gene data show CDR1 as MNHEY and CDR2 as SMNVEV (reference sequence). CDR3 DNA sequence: TGTGCCAGCAGTTTATCCCCGGGGACGGCCTTGTTTTTCGAGCAGTACTTC. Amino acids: CASSLSPGTALFFEQYF.

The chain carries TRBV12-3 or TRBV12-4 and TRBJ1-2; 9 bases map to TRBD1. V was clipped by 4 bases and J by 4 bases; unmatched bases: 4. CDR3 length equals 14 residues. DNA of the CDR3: TGTGCCAGCAGTTCCCGACAGGGGGGCTATGGCTACACCTTC. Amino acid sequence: CASSSRQGGYGYTF.

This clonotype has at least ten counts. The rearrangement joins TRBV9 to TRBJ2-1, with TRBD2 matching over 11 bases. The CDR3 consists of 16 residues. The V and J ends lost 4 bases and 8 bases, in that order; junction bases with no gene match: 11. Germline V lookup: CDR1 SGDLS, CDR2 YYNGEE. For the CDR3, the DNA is TGTGCCAGCAGCCTCGGGACTAGCGGTAAGGGGGATGAGCAGTTCTTC. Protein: CASSLGTSGKGDEQFF.

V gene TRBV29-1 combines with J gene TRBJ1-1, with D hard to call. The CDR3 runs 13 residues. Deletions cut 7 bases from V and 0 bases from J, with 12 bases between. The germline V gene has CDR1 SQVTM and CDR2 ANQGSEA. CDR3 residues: CSAGETVNTEAFF. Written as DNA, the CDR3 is TGCAGCGCTGGAGAGACGGTGAACACTGAAGCTTTCTTT.

CDR3 sequence (DNA): TGTGCCACCAGTGCAGGGTTCCAAGAGACCCAGTACTTC. It is translated as CATSAGFQETQYF. This chain uses TRBV24-1 with TRBJ2-5; tentatively, D is TRBD1 (5 bases). Trimming removed 5 bases from V and 1 base from J, with 7 bases in between. Germline lookup yields CDR1 KGHDR and CDR2 SFDVKD. This CDR3 comprises 13 residues.

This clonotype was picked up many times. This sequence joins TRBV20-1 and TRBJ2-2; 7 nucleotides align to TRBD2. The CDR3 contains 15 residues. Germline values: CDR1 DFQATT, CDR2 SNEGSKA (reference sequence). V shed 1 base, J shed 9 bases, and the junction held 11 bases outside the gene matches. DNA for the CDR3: TGCAGTGCTAGAGCGGGTGAAACTAGCGACCGGGAGCTGTTTTTT. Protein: CSARAGETSDRELFF.

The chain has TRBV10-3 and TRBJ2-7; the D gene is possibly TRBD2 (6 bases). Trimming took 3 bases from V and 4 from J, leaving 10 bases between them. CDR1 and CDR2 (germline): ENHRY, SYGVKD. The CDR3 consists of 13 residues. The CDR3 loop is CAISDSGPYEQYF. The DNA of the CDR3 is TGTGCCATCAGTGATAGCGGTCCTTACGAGCAGTACTTC.

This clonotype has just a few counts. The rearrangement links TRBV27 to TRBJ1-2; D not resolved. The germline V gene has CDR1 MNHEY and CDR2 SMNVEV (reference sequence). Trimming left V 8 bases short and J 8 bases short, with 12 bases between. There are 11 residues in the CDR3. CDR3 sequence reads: CASGTWEGYTF. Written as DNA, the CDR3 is TGTGCCAGCGGCACATGGGAGGGCTACACCTTC.

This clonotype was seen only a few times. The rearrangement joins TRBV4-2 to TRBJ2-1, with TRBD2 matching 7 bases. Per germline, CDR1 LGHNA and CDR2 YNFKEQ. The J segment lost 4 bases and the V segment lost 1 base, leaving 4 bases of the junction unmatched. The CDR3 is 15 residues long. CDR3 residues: CASSQAAGEYNEQFF. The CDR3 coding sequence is TGTGCCAGCAGCCAAGCCGCGGGAGAGTACAATGAGCAGTTCTTC.

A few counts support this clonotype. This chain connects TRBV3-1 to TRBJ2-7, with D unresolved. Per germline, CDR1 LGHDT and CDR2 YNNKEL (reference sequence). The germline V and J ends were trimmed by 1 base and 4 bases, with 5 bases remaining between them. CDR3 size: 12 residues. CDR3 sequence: CASSQAAYEQYF. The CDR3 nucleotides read TGTGCCAGCAGCCAAGCGGCGTACGAGCAGTACTTC.

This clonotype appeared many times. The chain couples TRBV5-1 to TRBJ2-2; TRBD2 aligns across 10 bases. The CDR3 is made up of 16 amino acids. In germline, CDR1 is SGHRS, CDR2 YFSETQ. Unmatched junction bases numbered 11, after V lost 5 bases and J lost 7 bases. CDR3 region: CASRMAIAGGHGELFF. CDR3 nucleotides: TGCGCCAGCAGGATGGCAATAGCGGGAGGCCACGGGGAGCTGTTTTTT.

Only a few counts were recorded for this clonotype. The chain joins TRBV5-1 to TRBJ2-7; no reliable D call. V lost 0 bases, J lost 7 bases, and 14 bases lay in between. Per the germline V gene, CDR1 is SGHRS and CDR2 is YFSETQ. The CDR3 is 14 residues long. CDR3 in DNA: TGCGCCAGCAGCTTGGAAAGGGCTGTGGGGGAGCAGTACTTC. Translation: CASSLERAVGEQYF.

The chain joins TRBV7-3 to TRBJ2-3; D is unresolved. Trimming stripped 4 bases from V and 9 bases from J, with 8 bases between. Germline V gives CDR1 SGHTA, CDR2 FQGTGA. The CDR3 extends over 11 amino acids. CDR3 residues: CASSSWGTQYF. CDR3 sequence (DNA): TGTGCCAGCAGCTCATGGGGAACGCAGTATTTT.

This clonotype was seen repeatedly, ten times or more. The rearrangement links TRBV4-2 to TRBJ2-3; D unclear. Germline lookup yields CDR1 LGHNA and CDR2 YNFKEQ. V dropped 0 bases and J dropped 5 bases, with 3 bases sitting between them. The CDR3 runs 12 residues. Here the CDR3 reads CASSQDIDTQYF. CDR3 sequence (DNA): TGTGCCAGCAGCCAAGATATAGATACGCAGTATTTT.

CDR3 region: CASSVGGAPYGYTF. The CDR3, as DNA: TGTGCCAGCAGCGTAGGAGGGGCGCCCTATGGCTACACCTTC. V and J are TRBV9 and TRBJ1-2; D is perhaps TRBD1 (5 bases). Germline V gene lookup returns CDR1 SGDLS and CDR2 YYNGEE. CDR3 length: 14 amino acids. V was pared by 0 bases and J by 4 bases, with 10 bases between.

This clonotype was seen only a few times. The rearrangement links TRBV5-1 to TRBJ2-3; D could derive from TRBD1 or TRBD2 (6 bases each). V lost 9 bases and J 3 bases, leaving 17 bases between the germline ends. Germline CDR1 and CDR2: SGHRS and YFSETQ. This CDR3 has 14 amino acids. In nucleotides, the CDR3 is TGCGCCACGGGGGCTAGCGCTCAGACAGATACGCAGTATTTT. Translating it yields CATGASAQTDTQYF.

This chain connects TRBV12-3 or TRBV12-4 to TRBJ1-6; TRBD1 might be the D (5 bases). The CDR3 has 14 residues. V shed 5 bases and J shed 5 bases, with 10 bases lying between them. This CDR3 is CASSRRGDNSPLHF. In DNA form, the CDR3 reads TGTGCCAGCAGTCGGAGGGGCGATAATTCACCCCTCCACTTT.

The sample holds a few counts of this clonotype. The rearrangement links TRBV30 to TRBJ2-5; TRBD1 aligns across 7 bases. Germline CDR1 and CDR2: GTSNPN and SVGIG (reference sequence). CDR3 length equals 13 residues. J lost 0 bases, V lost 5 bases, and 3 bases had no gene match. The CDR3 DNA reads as TGTGCCTGGGGGGGACAGTACCAAGAGACCCAGTACTTC. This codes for CAWGGQYQETQYF.

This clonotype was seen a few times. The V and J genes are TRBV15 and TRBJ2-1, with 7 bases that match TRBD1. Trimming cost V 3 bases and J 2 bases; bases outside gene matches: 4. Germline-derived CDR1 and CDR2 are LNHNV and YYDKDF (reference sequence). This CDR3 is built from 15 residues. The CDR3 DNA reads TGTGCCACCAGCAGCAGACAGGGTCCCTACAATGAGCAGTTCTTC. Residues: CATSSRQGPYNEQFF.

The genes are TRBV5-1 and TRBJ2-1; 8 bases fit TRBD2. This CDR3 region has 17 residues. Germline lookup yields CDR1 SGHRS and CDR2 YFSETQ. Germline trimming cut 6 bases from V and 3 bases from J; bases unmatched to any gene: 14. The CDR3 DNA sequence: TGCGCCAGCACCCGCCAACTAGCGGAACCATTCTACAATGAGCAGTTCTTC. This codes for CASTRQLAEPFYNEQFF.

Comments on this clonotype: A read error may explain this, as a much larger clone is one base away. The CDR3 loop is CASSPQKSLRELVTYQQYF. The CDR3 DNA follows: TGTGCCAGCTCACCACAAAAGAGCCTCAGGGAGCTTGTCACCTACCAGCAGTACTTC. V and J are TRBV18 and TRBJ2-7; D might be TRBD1 or TRBD2, each matching 5 bases. CDR3 size: 19 residues. The germline V gene encodes CDR1 KGHSH and CDR2 LQKENI. The full variable domain, in which reference TRBV18 and TRBJ2-7 provide the parts outside the CDR3, is NAGVMQNPRHLVRRRGQEARLRCSPMKGHSHVYWYRQLPEEGLKFMVYLQKENIIDESGMPKERFSAEFPKEGPSILRIQQVVRGDSAAYFCASSPQKSLRELVTYQQYFGPGTRLTVT.

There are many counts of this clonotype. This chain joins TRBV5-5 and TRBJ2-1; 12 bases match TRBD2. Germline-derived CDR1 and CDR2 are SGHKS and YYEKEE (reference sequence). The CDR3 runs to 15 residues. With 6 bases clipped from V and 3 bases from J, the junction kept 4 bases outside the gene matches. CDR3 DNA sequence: TGTGCCAGCACCCCGACTAGCGGGAGCTACAATGAGCAGTTCTTC. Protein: CASTPTSGSYNEQFF.

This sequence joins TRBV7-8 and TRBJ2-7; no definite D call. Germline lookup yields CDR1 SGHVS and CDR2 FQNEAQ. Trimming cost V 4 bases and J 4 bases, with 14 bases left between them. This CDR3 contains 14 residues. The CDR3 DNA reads TGTGCCAGCAGCTCGCGCCCAGCGAAGTACGAGCAGTACTTC. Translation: CASSSRPAKYEQYF.

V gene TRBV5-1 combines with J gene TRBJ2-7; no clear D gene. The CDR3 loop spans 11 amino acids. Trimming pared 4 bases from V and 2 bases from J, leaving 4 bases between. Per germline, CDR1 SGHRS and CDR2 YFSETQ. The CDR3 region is CASSHAYEQYF. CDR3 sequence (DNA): TGCGCCAGCAGCCATGCCTACGAGCAGTACTTC.

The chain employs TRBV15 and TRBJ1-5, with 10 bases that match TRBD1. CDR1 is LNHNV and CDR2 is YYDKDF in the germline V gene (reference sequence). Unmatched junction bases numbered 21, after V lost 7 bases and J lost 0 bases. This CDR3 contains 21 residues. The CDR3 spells CATIKTRQGAPQLTSNQPQHF. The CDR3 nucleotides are TGTGCCACCATCAAAACTAGACAGGGGGCTCCCCAGCTGACTAGCAATCAGCCCCAGCATTTT.